This T cell receptor (beta chain) was retrieved from a study of T cells in Graves' hyperthyroidism and ophthalmopathy. Many counts were recorded for this clonotype. The source material, RNA transcripts, was used to amplify TCR beta CDR3 regions. RT-PCR in the first round (using the HTBI primer set) targeted the TCR CDR3. TCRdb recomputed calls from the multiplex PCR reads with MiXCR, one row per CDR3 protein. The data show 700,000 or so distinct CDR3 sequences, with around 17% seen just once and under 10% held by the top ten. Sequencing was carried out using blood. This TCR was sampled from a man aged 18 to 29 with Graves' hyperthyroidism.

The CDR3 protein is CASTPGGVAPYEQYF. CDR3 DNA sequence: TGTGCCAGCACCCCTGGCGGGGTAGCACCCTACGAGCAGTACTTC. The rearrangement links TRBV11-3 to TRBJ2-7, with D perhaps TRBD2 (6 bases). V was pared by 7 bases and J by 2 bases, with 18 bases between. The CDR3 runs to 15 residues. CDR1 is SGHNT and CDR2 is YENEEA in the germline V gene.